Described below is a single TCR beta chain sequence and its context. These data belong to a study of T cells after yellow fever vaccination. TCRdb re-analysed the 5' RACE reads in MiXCR, keeping a single row per CDR3 protein. This table has 300,000 or so distinct CDR3 sequences, about 6.6% appearing once. In germline, CDR1 is DFQATT, CDR2 SNEGSKA (reference sequence). The V and J ends lost 5 bases and 4 bases respectively, with 21 bases between them. The CDR3 contains 16 residues. This sequence joins TRBV20-1 and TRBJ2-1; D could derive from TRBD1 or TRBD2 (5 bases each). The input for sequencing was PBMCs, taken about 49 days after the first yellow fever vaccination. This sequence originates from a man younger than 35 who received the YFV17D yellow fever vaccine. Written as DNA, the CDR3 is TGCAGTGCTTCCCGGGGACCGGACCCCTCGTACAATGAGCAGTTCTTC. It translates to CSASRGPDPSYNEQFF.